A single sample gave rise to the 30 T cell receptor beta chains below, sequenced in a study of blood T cell repertoires in COVID-19. The protocol was immunoSEQ multiplex PCR, while the TCRdb copy is restricted to in-frame clones and leaves out a portion. Of more than 300,000 clones listed, roughly 90% are singletons. Sequenced: PBMCs or T cells enriched from blood (not recorded which). These receptors originate from a woman in her 30s who had been exposed to COVID-19.

The chain is built from TRBV7-8 and TRBJ2-7, with 12 nucleotides matching TRBD1. Trimming removed 5 bases from V and 6 bases from J; junction bases left unmatched: 11. The CDR3 is 16 amino acids. Germline V gives CDR1 SGHVS, CDR2 FQNEAQ. This CDR3 reads CASSVRPGQGAGEQYF. CDR3 nucleotide sequence: TGTGCCAGCAGCGTCCGTCCGGGACAGGGGGCGGGCGAGCAGTACTTC.

This chain uses TRBV6-6 with TRBJ2-1, with D maybe TRBD2 (5 bases). Between the trimmed V and J ends, which lost 2 bases and 9 bases, there was a span of 8 bases. Germline V gene lookup returns CDR1 MNHNY and CDR2 SVGAGI (reference sequence). The CDR3 covers 12 residues. The CDR3 DNA reads TGTGCCAGCAGTTACGGGGAGAGTGAGCAGTTCTTC. This sequence encodes CASSYGESEQFF.

V and J are TRBV5-1 and TRBJ1-6, with a weak D call TRBD1 (5 bases). The CDR3 is 15 residues long. Germline CDR1 SGHRS, CDR2 YFSETQ. The ends were cut back, 4 bases at V and 9 bases at J, with 17 bases in the middle. The CDR3 loop reads CASSQGAGNTSPLHF. The CDR3 DNA follows: TGCGCCAGCAGCCAAGGGGCAGGGAACACTTCACCCCTCCACTTT.

This chain connects TRBV12-3 or TRBV12-4 to TRBJ2-5, with 7 bases that match TRBD2. There are 13 residues in the CDR3. CDR3 in DNA: TGTGCGAGCGGGGCTAGCGGTACCGGGACCCAGTACTTC. Amino acids: CASGASGTGTQYF.

The V and J genes are TRBV5-4 and TRBJ1-2; 9 bases map to TRBD1. After removal of 5 bases from V and 4 bases from J, the junction contained 9 bases not matched to a gene. The CDR3 has 15 amino acids. From germline, CDR1 is SGHNT and CDR2 YYREEE (reference sequence). The CDR3 DNA sequence: TGTGCCAGCAGGGACAGGGGTAAACCACTCTATGGCTACACCTTC. Protein: CASRDRGKPLYGYTF.

This chain joins TRBV18 and TRBJ2-5; 10 bases map to TRBD1. V was clipped by 3 bases and J by 5 bases; unmatched bases: 6. This CDR3 region has 15 residues. Germline V gene data show CDR1 as KGHSH and CDR2 as LQKENI. The CDR3 here is CASSPLTGGYETQYF. The CDR3 bases are TGTGCCAGCTCACCGTTGACAGGGGGCTATGAGACCCAGTACTTC. The full variable domain, rest sourced from reference TRBV18 and TRBJ2-5, is NAGVMQNPRHLVRRRGQEARLRCSPMKGHSHVYWYRQLPEEGLKFMVYLQKENIIDESGMPKERFSAEFPKEGPSILRIQQVVRGDSAAYFCASSPLTGGYETQYFGPGTRLLVL.

The V and J genes are TRBV7-2 and TRBJ2-3; 11 bases line up with TRBD1. V dropped 5 bases and J dropped 3; count of bases not matched to a gene: 1. The CDR3 length is 14 residues. Germline V CDR1 and CDR2: SGHTA, FQGNSA. The CDR3 region is CASSRDRGTDTQYF. As DNA, the CDR3 is TGTGCCAGCAGCCGGGACAGGGGGACAGATACGCAGTATTTT.

The chain recombines TRBV12-3 or TRBV12-4 with TRBJ2-7, with D maybe TRBD2 (6 bases). Trimming cost V 7 bases and J 0 bases, with 10 bases left between them. This CDR3 comprises 13 residues. The CDR3 coding sequence is TGTGCCAGCACTTCGCGGGACTCCTACGAGCAGTACTTC. Translating it yields CASTSRDSYEQYF.

The chain carries TRBV6-1 and TRBJ2-2; D not certain. The V gene's germline CDR1 is MNHNS and CDR2 SASEGT. The V end was cut by 2 bases, the J end by 4 bases, with 8 bases between. The CDR3 consists of 14 residues. Here the CDR3 DNA reads TGTGCCAGCAGTGAATCCAGTGCCACCGGGGAGCTGTTTTTT. It codes for CASSESSATGELFF.

The chain couples TRBV5-4 to TRBJ2-7; D may be TRBD1 (8 bases). The CDR3 sequence is 16 residues long. The ends were cut back, 4 bases at V and 2 bases at J, with 19 bases in the middle. The V gene's germline CDR1 is SGHNT and CDR2 YYREEE (reference sequence). Here the CDR3 DNA reads TGTGCCAGCAGCACTCGACAGGGGAGGGTCCCCTACGAGCAGTACTTC. Its translation: CASSTRQGRVPYEQYF.

The V gene is TRBV9, the J gene TRBJ1-2; the D gene is possibly TRBD1 (5 bases). Germline values: CDR1 SGDLS, CDR2 YYNGEE. This CDR3 spans 14 amino acids. V dropped 4 bases and J dropped 7 bases, with 17 bases sitting between them. The CDR3 bases are TGTGCCAGCAGCCTGGATGAGGGGAGGGGTGGCTACACCTTC. Protein sequence: CASSLDEGRGGYTF.

V is TRBV28 and J is TRBJ2-7, with 8 bases aligning to TRBD2. V gave up 1 base and J gave up 3 bases; unmatched junction bases: 8. CDR3 length: 16 residues. The V gene's germline CDR1 is MDHEN and CDR2 SYDVKM. As DNA, the CDR3 is TGTGCCAGCAGTTTATTTGCGGGGGGCAGCGGCTACGAGCAGTACTTC. This codes for CASSLFAGGSGYEQYF.

The CDR3 reads CASSPVEKLFF. CDR3 DNA: TGTGCCAGCAGCCCGGTCGAAAAACTGTTTTTT. The J gene is TRBJ1-4, the V gene TRBV5-8; D gene uncertain. The CDR3 has 11 residues. Germline V CDR1 and CDR2: SGHTS, YDEGEE. Trimming cost V 4 bases and J 8 bases, with 6 bases left between them.

V and J are TRBV4-1 and TRBJ2-2, with TRBD1 identical over 7 bases. The junction had 6 bases not matched to a gene; V was cut back by 3 bases and J by 2 bases. The CDR3 is made up of 16 amino acids. Germline CDR1 MGHRA, CDR2 YSYEKL. In DNA, the CDR3 is TGCGCCAGCAGCCACAAAGCAGGGGGAAACACCGGGGAGCTGTTTTTT. Its protein is CASSHKAGGNTGELFF.

This clone was seen a single time. The V call is TRBV19, the J call TRBJ1-5; TRBD1 is a possible D gene (5 bases). CDR1 is LNHDA, CDR2 SQIVND, per germline (reference sequence). CDR3 length: 14 amino acids. V was clipped by 6 bases and J by 4 bases, with 13 bases between them. CDR3 in DNA: TGTGCCAGTAGCAGGGTCGAGCCTAATCAGCCCCAGCATTTT. This sequence encodes CASSRVEPNQPQHF.

This clone was recorded a few times. This chain uses TRBV5-1 with TRBJ1-4; TRBD1 aligns across 7 bases. CDR3 length: 17 residues. The V segment lost 3 bases and the J segment 8 bases; nucleotides outside the gene matches: 16. Germline assignment: CDR1 SGHRS and CDR2 YFSETQ. The chain's CDR3 is CASSSLLQGKYNEKLFF. DNA for the CDR3: TGCGCCAGCAGCTCGCTTTTACAGGGGAAGTATAACGAAAAACTGTTTTTT.

The J gene is TRBJ1-1, the V gene TRBV10-3; tentative D call: TRBD1 (6 bases). This CDR3 has 15 residues. The germline CDR1 and CDR2 sequences are ENHRY and SYGVKD. V lost 3 bases and J 5 bases, leaving 16 bases between the germline ends. CDR3 region: CAISDYREGWTEAFF. The CDR3 region has the DNA TGTGCCATCAGTGATTACAGGGAGGGCTGGACTGAAGCTTTCTTT.

The chain joins TRBV19 to TRBJ2-1, with 14 bases identical to TRBD2. The CDR3 runs 15 residues. V shed 8 bases and J 8 bases; nucleotides not matched to a gene: 8. Germline lookup yields CDR1 LNHDA and CDR2 SQIVND (reference sequence). This chain's CDR3 is CASGGLAGALDEQFF. The CDR3, as DNA: TGTGCCAGTGGGGGACTAGCGGGGGCGTTGGATGAGCAGTTCTTC. Supplemented by reference TRBV19 and TRBJ2-1, the full variable domain reads DGGITQSPKYLFRKEGQNVTLSCEQNLNHDAMYWYRQDPGQGLRLIYYSQIVNDFQKGDIAEGYSVSREKKESFPLTVTSAQKNPTAFYLCASGGLAGALDEQFFGPGTRLTVL.

This chain joins TRBV4-3 and TRBJ2-1; 7 nucleotides line up with TRBD2. The CDR3 consists of 17 residues. V lost 0 bases to trimming and J lost 10 bases; unmatched junction nucleotides: 15. From germline, CDR1 is LGHNA and CDR2 YSLEER. The CDR3 sequence: CASSQEFPSGSPKEQFF. The CDR3 coding sequence is TGCGCCAGCAGCCAAGAGTTCCCTAGCGGATCCCCTAAGGAGCAGTTCTTC.

This clone was seen just once. The chain has TRBV6-2 or TRBV6-3 and TRBJ1-6, with 8 bases matching TRBD1. The CDR3 has 16 residues. V lost 3 bases, J lost 9 bases, and 10 bases stayed unmatched. Germline V gives CDR1 MNHEY, CDR2 SVGEGT. The CDR3 region is CASSYPGQVRFSPLHF. CDR3 in DNA: TGTGCCAGCAGTTATCCGGGACAGGTACGATTTTCACCCCTCCACTTT.

The genes are TRBV7-2 and TRBJ2-7, with D tentatively TRBD2 (5 bases). This CDR3 is built from 13 residues. V was cut by 5 bases and J by 0 bases, with 8 bases left in between. Per the germline V gene, CDR1 is SGHTA and CDR2 is FQGNSA. In nucleotides, the CDR3 is TGTGCCAGCAGCCTAAGCGGCTCCTACGAGCAGTACTTC. Amino acids: CASSLSGSYEQYF.

This clone was counted between two and nine times. The genes are TRBV9 and TRBJ1-2; TRBD1 aligns across 8 bases. The CDR3 is 15 amino acids. CDR1 and CDR2 (germline): SGDLS, YYNGEE. Germline trimming cut 3 bases from V and 2 bases from J; bases unmatched to any gene: 6. CDR3 coding DNA: TGTGCCAGCAGCGGGTCGGACAGGGCCAACTATGGCTACACCTTC. The encoded protein is CASSGSDRANYGYTF.

The chain is built from TRBV11-3 and TRBJ2-7; TRBD1 matches at 7 bases. The germline gives CDR1 SGHNT, CDR2 YENEEA. The CDR3 consists of 18 residues. V was clipped by 7 bases and J by 2 bases; unmatched bases: 20. The CDR3 region is CASTQGVRTGQSTYEQYF. CDR3 in DNA: TGTGCCAGCACCCAAGGGGTACGAACGGGACAGTCAACCTACGAGCAGTACTTC.

The chain joins TRBV9 to TRBJ2-1; no clear D gene. The V end lost 4 bases, the J end lost 6 bases, and 8 bases lay between the germline ends. The CDR3 runs to 12 residues. Germline CDR1 SGDLS, CDR2 YYNGEE. DNA of the CDR3: TGTGCCAGCAGCCCCCAGATCAATGAGCAGTTCTTC. This translates into CASSPQINEQFF.

V and J are TRBV7-2 and TRBJ2-1, with a possible D match to TRBD1 (5 bases). In germline, CDR1 is SGHTA, CDR2 FQGNSA. There are 16 residues in the CDR3. V gave up 5 bases and J gave up 7 bases, with 21 bases separating them. CDR3 in amino acids: CASSPPGRVARNEQFF. The CDR3 DNA is TGTGCCAGCAGCCCCCCGGGCAGGGTTGCGCGGAATGAGCAGTTCTTC.

CDR3 nucleotide sequence: TGTGCCAGCAGCCCCACGGGTGTTCAGAGCTCCTATAATTCACCCCTCCACTTT. It encodes CASSPTGVQSSYNSPLHF. The chain carries TRBV7-6 and TRBJ1-6; D is ambiguous. There are 18 residues in the CDR3. Germline V gene data show CDR1 as SGHVS and CDR2 as FNYEAQ. V gave up 5 bases and J gave up 0 bases, with 17 bases separating them.

The chain is built from TRBV27 and TRBJ2-7, with 8 nucleotides matching TRBD1. The CDR3 is made up of 14 amino acids. Germline CDR1 and CDR2: MNHEY and SMNVEV (reference sequence). V was clipped by 5 bases and J by 0 bases; unmatched bases: 3. The DNA for the CDR3 is TGTGCCAGCAGTGTGGACAGGGCCTCCTACGAGCAGTACTTC. This gives the protein CASSVDRASYEQYF.

This sequence joins TRBV24-1 and TRBJ2-1; 10 bases are a match to TRBD1. V was clipped by 4 bases and J by 3 bases; unmatched bases: 5. Germline CDR1 is KGHDR and CDR2 is SFDVKD. The CDR3 extends over 16 amino acids. The CDR3 sequence: CATSDAGTGVYNEQFF. The DNA of the CDR3 is TGTGCCACCAGTGACGCCGGGACAGGGGTCTACAATGAGCAGTTCTTC.

The chain joins TRBV5-6 to TRBJ2-3; TRBD2 is a possible D gene (5 bases). V was cut by 7 bases and J by 1 base, with 10 bases left in between. The CDR3 extends over 13 amino acids. The germline gives CDR1 SGHDT, CDR2 YYEEEE. CDR3 in amino acids: CASCGRGTDTQYF. CDR3 DNA: TGTGCCAGCTGCGGGCGGGGCACAGATACGCAGTATTTT.

The chain uses TRBV28 and TRBJ2-3; the D is unclear. Germline loops: CDR1 MDHEN, CDR2 SYDVKM. The CDR3 runs to 12 residues. The V end lost 10 bases, the J end lost 3 bases, and 11 bases lay between the germline ends. CDR3 nucleotide sequence: TGTGCCACCGGCGGTCGGACAGATACGCAGTATTTT. Translation: CATGGRTDTQYF.